The T cell receptor (beta chain) described here comes from a study of blood T cell repertoires in COVID-19. Assay: immunoSEQ multiplex PCR; the TCRdb copy retains only in-frame clones and omits some. The table has fewer than 90,000 clones, 75% to 90% seen once. Germline assignment: CDR1 MNHEY and CDR2 SVGAGI. The trim removed 10 bases at V and 3 bases at J, leaving 2 bases unmatched. This CDR3 has 12 residues. The sequencing input was peripheral blood. This sequence was found in a male donor with acute or convalescent COVID-19. V is TRBV6-5 and J is TRBJ2-3, with 9 bases identical to TRBD1. The CDR3 here is CATGQGTDTQYF. The CDR3 DNA sequence: TGTGCCACGGGACAGGGAACAGATACGCAGTATTTT.